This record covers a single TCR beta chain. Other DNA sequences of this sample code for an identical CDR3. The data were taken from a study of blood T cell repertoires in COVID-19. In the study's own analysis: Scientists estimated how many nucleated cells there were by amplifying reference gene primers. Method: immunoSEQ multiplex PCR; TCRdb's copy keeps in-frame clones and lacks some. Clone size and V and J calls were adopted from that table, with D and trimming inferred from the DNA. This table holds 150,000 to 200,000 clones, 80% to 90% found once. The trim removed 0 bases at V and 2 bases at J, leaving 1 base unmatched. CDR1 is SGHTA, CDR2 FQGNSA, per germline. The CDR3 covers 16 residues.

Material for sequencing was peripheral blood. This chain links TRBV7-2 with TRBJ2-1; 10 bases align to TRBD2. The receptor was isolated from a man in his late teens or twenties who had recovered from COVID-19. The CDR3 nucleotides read TGTGCCAGCAGCTTAGCAGGGACTAGCGCCTACAATGAGCAGTTCTTC. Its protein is CASSLAGTSAYNEQFF.